The clone carrying this TCR beta chain was observed a handful of times. Its target is not known. The sample is drawn from a study of post-analysis software for immune sequencing data. Built from TCR beta cDNA, the libraries had unique molecular identifiers in them. cDNA molecules numbering some 500,000 came from roughly 1.1 to 9.2 million T cells. TCRdb ran MiXCR on the PCR reads and lists one entry per CDR3 protein. This table has approximately 350,000 distinct CDR3 sequences, approximately 38% appearing once. Study results and limitations: Five or six TRBV segments appeared more often in patients than in controls, and TRBV5-6, TRBV5-1 and TRBV20-1 were among these. Under the F measure, samples that were prepared in one batch clustered strongly together.

Germline-derived CDR1 and CDR2 are MDHEN and SYDVKM. V gave up 4 bases and J gave up 0 bases, with 16 bases separating them. The length of the CDR3 is 17 residues. The clonotype comes from a girl aged 10 to 17 with multiple sclerosis. V gene TRBV28 combines with J gene TRBJ1-5, with no clear D. Material for sequencing was blood. CDR3 protein: CASSSTDSLYSNQPQHF. CDR3 sequence (DNA): TGTGCCAGCAGTTCCACAGACTCTTTGTATAGCAATCAGCCCCAGCATTTT.